This passage covers 20 T cell receptor beta chains from one sample sequenced in a study of CD8+ T cells in alopecia areata. As the sequencing template, cDNA was produced by extracting RNA and reverse transcribing it. TCRdb's table, derived via immunoSEQ multiplex PCR, lists solely in-frame clones and lacks some. The data contain over 150,000 clones, around three fifths of them seen just once; the ten biggest clones take up approximately 15%. This material consisted of CD4+ T cells sorted from blood, taken at week 0. These receptors were taken from a human donor with alopecia areata.

This clone was observed a few times. The rearrangement links TRBV5-1 to TRBJ2-5; tentatively, D is TRBD1 or TRBD2 (5 bases each). V was pared by 4 bases and J by 2 bases, with 15 bases between. The V gene's germline CDR1 is SGHRS and CDR2 YFSETQ. The CDR3 is made up of 15 amino acids. CDR3 coding DNA: TGCGCCAGCAGCCTTACTGGGAGACAGCAAGAGACCCAGTACTTC. Residues: CASSLTGRQQETQYF.

This clone turned up a few times. This rearrangement joins TRBV5-1 to TRBJ2-2; TRBD1 aligns across 8 bases. With V trimmed by 0 bases and J by 4 bases, 5 bases remained unmatched. This CDR3 has 16 residues. CDR1 is SGHRS and CDR2 is YFSETQ in the germline V gene. Here the CDR3 DNA reads TGCGCCAGCAGCTTGGTGCAGGGGGCCGGCACCGGGGAGCTGTTTTTT. Protein sequence: CASSLVQGAGTGELFF. The entire variable domain, with the rest obtained from reference TRBV5-1 and TRBJ2-2, is as follows: KAGVTQTPRYLIKTRGQQVTLSCSPISGHRSVSWYQQTPGQGLQFLFEYFSETQRNKGNFPGRFSGRQFSNSRSEMNVSTLELGDSALYLCASSLVQGAGTGELFFGEGSRLTVL.

This clone appeared a few times. The chain employs TRBV29-1 and TRBJ2-5; TRBD1 matches at 9 bases. CDR3 length equals 13 residues. Trimming cost V 7 bases and J 7 bases; bases outside gene matches: 10. Germline V gene data show CDR1 as SQVTM and CDR2 as ANQGSEA. The CDR3 coding sequence is TGCAGCGCAGGACAGGGGAACTACGGGACCCAGTACTTC. It encodes CSAGQGNYGTQYF.

In DNA form, the CDR3 reads TGTGCCAGCAGCCCAATGGGTGTCCTGAACACTGAAGCTTTCTTT. It yields the protein CASSPMGVLNTEAFF. The chain uses TRBV7-2 and TRBJ1-1; no reliable D call. V was clipped by 5 bases and J by 0 bases, with 13 bases between them. Germline V gene lookup returns CDR1 SGHTA and CDR2 FQGNSA. This CDR3 region has 15 residues.

The chain links TRBV11-2 to TRBJ2-7, with 8 bases matching TRBD2. The germline CDR1 and CDR2 sequences are SGHAT and FQNNGV. This CDR3 is built from 13 residues. Trimming took 6 bases from V and 7 from J; bases not matched to a gene: 8. The CDR3 here is CASSNQRGREQYF. The CDR3 DNA reads TGTGCCAGCAGTAACCAGCGGGGGAGAGAGCAGTACTTC.

V gene TRBV7-2 combines with J gene TRBJ1-2, with a possible D match to TRBD1 (5 bases). This CDR3 spans 13 amino acids. In germline, CDR1 is SGHTA, CDR2 FQGNSA. The V end was cut by 3 bases, the J end by 7 bases, with 12 bases between. The CDR3 loop reads CASSFPGIGGYTF. Written as DNA, the CDR3 is TGTGCCAGCAGCTTCCCAGGGATAGGTGGCTACACCTTC.

The chain employs TRBV30 and TRBJ1-6; weak D call: TRBD1 (6 bases). The CDR3 consists of 14 residues. V was shortened by 0 bases and J by 8 bases, with 11 bases between the two germline ends. Germline lookup yields CDR1 GTSNPN and CDR2 SVGIG (reference sequence). The CDR3 loop is CAWSVDSRYSPLHF. In DNA form, the CDR3 reads TGTGCCTGGAGTGTGGACAGTCGGTATTCACCCCTCCACTTT.

This clone was counted between two and nine times. The chain combines TRBV5-1 with TRBJ2-5; 7 nucleotides line up with TRBD2. The CDR3 runs to 15 residues. Germline assignment: CDR1 SGHRS and CDR2 YFSETQ. V gave up 4 bases and J gave up 3 bases; unmatched junction bases: 9. CDR3 coding DNA: TGCGCCAGCAGCCCGGACGGGGGGACGAAAGAGACCCAGTACTTC. Translated: CASSPDGGTKETQYF.

The genes are TRBV15 and TRBJ1-3; tentative D call: TRBD1 (5 bases). The CDR3 is 15 amino acids. Germline CDR1 and CDR2: LNHNV and YYDKDF (reference sequence). Between the trimmed V and J ends, which lost 3 bases and 2 bases, there was a span of 11 bases. The CDR3 DNA reads as TGTGCCACCAGCAGGGGCCAGGGCGCTGGAAACACCATATATTTT. Translating gives CATSRGQGAGNTIYF. Full variable domain (missing parts from reference TRBV15 and TRBJ1-3): DAMVIQNPRYQVTQFGKPVTLSCSQTLNHNVMYWYQQKSSQAPKLLFHYYDKDFNNEADTPDNFQSRRPNTSFCFLDIRSPGLGDTAMYLCATSRGQGAGNTIYFGEGSWLTVV.

This clone was counted only a few times. The J gene is TRBJ2-1, the V gene TRBV5-6, with TRBD2 as a possible D gene (5 bases). Trimming left V 4 bases short and J 2 bases short, with 13 bases between. Germline-derived CDR1 and CDR2 are SGHDT and YYEEEE. CDR3 length equals 15 residues. The CDR3 DNA reads as TGTGCCAGCAGCGCCTCTAGCACCCCCTACAATGAGCAGTTCTTC. Translation gives CASSASSTPYNEQFF.

This clone was seen more than once but under ten times. The chain has TRBV30 and TRBJ1-6; D unresolved. CDR1 GTSNPN and CDR2 SVGIG come from the germline V gene (reference sequence). The CDR3 loop spans 14 amino acids. The V end was cut by 5 bases, the J end by 0 bases, with 8 bases between. The CDR3 protein is CAWLEGSYNSPLHF. DNA for the CDR3: TGTGCCTGGTTGGAGGGCTCCTATAATTCACCCCTCCACTTT.

This clone was counted a few times. The rearrangement links TRBV30 to TRBJ2-1, with D possibly matching TRBD2 (5 bases). The V end lost 4 bases, the J end lost 8 bases, and 12 bases lay between the germline ends. The CDR3 is made up of 12 amino acids. The V gene's germline CDR1 is GTSNPN and CDR2 SVGIG (reference sequence). The CDR3 sequence is CAWMFWGDEQFF. In DNA form, the CDR3 reads TGTGCCTGGATGTTTTGGGGAGATGAGCAGTTCTTC.

The gene calls are TRBV25-1 and TRBJ1-6; D might be TRBD1 (5 bases). The V end was cut by 4 bases, the J end by 7 bases, with 11 bases between. This CDR3 has 14 amino acids. CDR1 is MGHDK, CDR2 SYGVNS, per germline. For the CDR3, the DNA is TGTGCCAGCAGTGGTCAGGGCTGGAATTCACCCCTCCACTTT. Translated: CASSGQGWNSPLHF. Together with reference TRBV25-1 and TRBJ1-6, the CDR3 gives the full variable domain: EADIYQTPRYLVIGTGKKITLECSQTMGHDKMYWYQQDPGMELHLIHYSYGVNSTEKGDLSSESTVSRIRTEHFPLTLESARPSHTSQYLCASSGQGWNSPLHFGNGTRLTVT.

The chain recombines TRBV6-5 with TRBJ2-7, with 8 bases aligning to TRBD1. Germline CDR1 MNHEY, CDR2 SVGAGI. The CDR3 runs 14 residues. V was pared by 10 bases and J by 5 bases, with 13 bases of the junction left unmatched. CDR3 DNA sequence: TGTGCCATCATCATGACAGGGGAATGCGACGAGCAGTACTTC. Its translation is CAIIMTGECDEQYF.

V usage is TRBV18 and J usage is TRBJ1-6; 8 positions match TRBD1. Germline assignment: CDR1 KGHSH and CDR2 LQKENI. V lost 2 bases and J lost 10; bases outside the gene matches: 7. This CDR3 contains 15 residues. CDR3 in DNA: TGTGCCAGCTCACCAGACAACAGGGGGGTGTCACCCCTCCACTTT. Amino acid sequence: CASSPDNRGVSPLHF.

In its sample, this clone was seen a few times. The rearrangement joins TRBV7-2 to TRBJ2-2; 10 nucleotides agree with TRBD1. V lost 5 bases, J lost 8 bases, and 8 bases stayed unmatched. The CDR3 loop spans 15 amino acids. Germline values: CDR1 SGHTA, CDR2 FQGNSA. Written as DNA, the CDR3 is TGTGCCAGCAGCACCTCGACAGGGGGCAGAGGGGAGCTGTTTTTT. It specifies CASSTSTGGRGELFF.

The chain links TRBV29-1 to TRBJ1-2, with D possibly being TRBD1 (5 bases). The CDR3 is 14 residues long. With 6 bases removed from V and 5 bases from J, the gap between germline ends came to 19 bases. Germline CDR1 and CDR2: SQVTM and ANQGSEA. The CDR3 DNA follows: TGCAGCGTCCGAAGCAGGGCTTCGGTGTATGGCTACACCTTC. Translated, it gives CSVRSRASVYGYTF.

The chain uses TRBV4-2 and TRBJ1-1; no definite D call. The CDR3 totals 16 residues. Germline values: CDR1 LGHNA, CDR2 YNFKEQ. Trimming stripped 1 base from V and 5 bases from J, with 17 bases between. CDR3 region: CASSQVVRGLRTEAFF. The DNA of the CDR3 is TGTGCCAGCAGCCAAGTTGTAAGAGGACTTCGGACTGAAGCTTTCTTT.

In its sample, this clone was seen a few times. The chain combines TRBV27 with TRBJ2-2, with D uncertain. There are 14 residues in the CDR3. Germline loops: CDR1 MNHEY, CDR2 SMNVEV (reference sequence). V was cut by 3 bases and J by 2 bases, with 7 bases left in between. The CDR3 spells CASSFWANTGELFF. The DNA of the CDR3 is TGTGCCAGCAGTTTTTGGGCTAACACCGGGGAGCTGTTTTTT.

The genes are TRBV29-1 and TRBJ2-1; no clear D gene. The CDR3 consists of 10 residues. Germline V gene data show CDR1 as SQVTM and CDR2 as ANQGSEA. V was cut by 6 bases and J by 9 bases, with 9 bases left in between. CDR3 in amino acids: CSVERPEQFF. CDR3 sequence (DNA): TGCAGCGTGGAACGACCTGAGCAGTTCTTC.